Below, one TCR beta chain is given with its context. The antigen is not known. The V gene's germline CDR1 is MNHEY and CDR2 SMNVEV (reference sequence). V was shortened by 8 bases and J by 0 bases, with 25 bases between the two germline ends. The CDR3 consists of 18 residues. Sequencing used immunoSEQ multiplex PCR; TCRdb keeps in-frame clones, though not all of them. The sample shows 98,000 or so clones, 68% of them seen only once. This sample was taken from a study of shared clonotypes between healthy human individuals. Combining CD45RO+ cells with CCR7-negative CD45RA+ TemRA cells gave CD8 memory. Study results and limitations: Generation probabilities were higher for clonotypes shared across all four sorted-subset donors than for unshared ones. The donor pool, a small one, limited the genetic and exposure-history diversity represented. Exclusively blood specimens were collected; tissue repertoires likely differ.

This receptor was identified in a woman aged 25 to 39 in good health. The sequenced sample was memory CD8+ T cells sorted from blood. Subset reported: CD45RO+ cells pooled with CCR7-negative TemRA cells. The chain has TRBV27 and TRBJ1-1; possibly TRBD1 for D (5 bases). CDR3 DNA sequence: TGTGCCAGCTTTTCCAGGCCCGAGACAGTCTTAATGAACACTGAAGCTTTCTTT. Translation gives CASFSRPETVLMNTEAFF.